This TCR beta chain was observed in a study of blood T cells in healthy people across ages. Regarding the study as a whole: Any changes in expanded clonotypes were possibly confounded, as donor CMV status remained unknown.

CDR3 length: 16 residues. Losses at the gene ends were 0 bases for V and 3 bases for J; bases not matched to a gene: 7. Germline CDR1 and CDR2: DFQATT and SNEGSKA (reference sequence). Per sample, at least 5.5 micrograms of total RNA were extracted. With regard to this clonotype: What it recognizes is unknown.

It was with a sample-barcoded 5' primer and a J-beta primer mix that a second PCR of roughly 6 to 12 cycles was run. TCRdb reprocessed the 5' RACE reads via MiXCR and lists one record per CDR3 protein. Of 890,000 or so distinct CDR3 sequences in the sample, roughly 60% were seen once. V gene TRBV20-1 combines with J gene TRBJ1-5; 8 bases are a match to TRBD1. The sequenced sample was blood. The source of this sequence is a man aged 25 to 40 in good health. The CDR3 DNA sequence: TGCAGTGCTAGAGATTGGACAGGGACGTCCAATCAGCCCCAGCATTTT. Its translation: CSARDWTGTSNQPQHF.